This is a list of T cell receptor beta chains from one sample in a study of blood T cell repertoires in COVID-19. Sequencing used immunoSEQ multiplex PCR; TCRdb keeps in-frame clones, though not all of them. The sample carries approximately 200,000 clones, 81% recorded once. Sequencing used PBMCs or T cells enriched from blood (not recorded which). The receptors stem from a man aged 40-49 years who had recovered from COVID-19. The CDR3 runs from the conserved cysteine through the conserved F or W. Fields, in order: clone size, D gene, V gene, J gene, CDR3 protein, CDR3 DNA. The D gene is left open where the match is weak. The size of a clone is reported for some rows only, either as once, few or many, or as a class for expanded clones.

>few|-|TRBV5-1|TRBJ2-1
CASSDGLYNEQFF
TGCGCCAGCAGCGACGGACTATACAATGAGCAGTTCTTC
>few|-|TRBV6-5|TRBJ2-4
CASSFRAEGAKNIQYF
TGTGCCAGCAGTTTTCGGGCCGAGGGAGCCAAAAACATTCAGTACTTC
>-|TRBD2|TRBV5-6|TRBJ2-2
CASSLPGLAVAGELFF
TGTGCCAGCAGCTTACCGGGACTAGCCGTAGCCGGGGAGCTGTTTTTT
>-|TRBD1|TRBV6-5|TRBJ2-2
CASSSQGAYTGELFF
TGTGCCAGCAGTTCACAGGGGGCGTACACCGGGGAGCTGTTTTTT
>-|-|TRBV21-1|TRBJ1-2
CASSIRTGTNNYGYTF
TGTGCCAGCAGCATCCGGACAGGAACTAATAACTATGGCTACACCTTC
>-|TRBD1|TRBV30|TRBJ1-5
CAWSGQGDQPQHF
TGTGCCTGGAGTGGACAGGGGGATCAGCCCCAGCATTTT
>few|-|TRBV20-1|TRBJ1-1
CSAPWRTEAFF
TGCAGTGCTCCCTGGAGAACTGAAGCTTTCTTT
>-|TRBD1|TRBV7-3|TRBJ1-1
CASSPGGRTEAFF
TGTGCCAGCAGCCCAGGGGGTCGGACTGAAGCTTTCTTT
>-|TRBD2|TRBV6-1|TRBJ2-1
CASSEYPSGRSRSEQFF
TGTGCCAGCAGTGAATACCCTAGCGGGAGATCCAGGAGTGAGCAGTTCTTC
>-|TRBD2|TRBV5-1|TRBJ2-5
CASSGGLAGGVRETQYF
TGCGCCAGCAGTGGGGGACTAGCGGGAGGAGTACGGGAGACCCAGTACTTC
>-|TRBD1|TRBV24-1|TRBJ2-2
CATSPRGLVVGGELFF
TGTGCCACCAGCCCCAGGGGGCTCGTGGTAGGCGGGGAGCTGTTTTTT
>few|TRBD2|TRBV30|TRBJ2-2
CAWKGTSGLTGELFF
TGTGCCTGGAAGGGGACTAGCGGGTTGACCGGGGAGCTGTTTTTT
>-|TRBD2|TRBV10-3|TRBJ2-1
CAISVGREGYEQFF
TGTGCCATCAGCGTCGGGCGGGAGGGCTATGAGCAGTTCTTC
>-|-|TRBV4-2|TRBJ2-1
CASSQGGTRATYNEQFF
TGTGCCAGCAGCCAAGGGGGGACTCGAGCTACCTACAATGAGCAGTTCTTC
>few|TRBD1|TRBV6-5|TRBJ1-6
CASSGTAINSPLHF
TGTGCCAGCAGCGGGACAGCCATTAATTCACCCCTCCACTTT
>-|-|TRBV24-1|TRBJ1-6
CATSATGREIRGDSPLHF
TGTGCCACCAGTGCCACGGGACGGGAGATCCGAGGGGATTCACCCCTCCACTTT
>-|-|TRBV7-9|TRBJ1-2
CASSPRGGNYGYTF
TGTGCCAGCAGCCCAAGGGGGGGTAACTATGGCTACACCTTC
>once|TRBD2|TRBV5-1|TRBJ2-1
CASSSTSGNHFNEQFF
TGCGCCAGCAGCTCGACTAGCGGTAATCACTTCAATGAGCAGTTCTTC
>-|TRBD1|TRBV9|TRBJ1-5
CASSPGTDDQPQHF
TGTGCCAGCAGCCCCGGGACAGACGATCAGCCCCAGCATTTT
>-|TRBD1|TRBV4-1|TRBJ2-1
CASSHPTGYNEQFF
TGCGCCAGCAGCCACCCGACAGGGTACAATGAGCAGTTCTTC
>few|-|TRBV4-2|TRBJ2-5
CASSQDGASGRETQYF
TGTGCCAGCAGCCAAGACGGTGCATCTGGGAGAGAGACCCAGTACTTC
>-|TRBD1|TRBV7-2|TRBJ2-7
CASSSSGTGGFYEQYF
TGTGCCAGCAGCTCAAGCGGGACAGGGGGCTTCTACGAGCAGTACTTC
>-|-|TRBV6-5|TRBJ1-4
CASRDTGQEKLFF
TGTGCCAGCAGAGATACAGGGCAGGAAAAACTGTTTTTT
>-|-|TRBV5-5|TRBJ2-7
CASSGRTTAYEQYF
TGTGCCAGCAGCGGTCGGACTACAGCCTACGAGCAGTACTTC
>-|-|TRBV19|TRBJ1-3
CASTKSSEGNTIYF
TGTGCCAGTACTAAGAGTAGCGAAGGAAACACCATATATTTT
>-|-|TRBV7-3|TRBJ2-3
CASSLYGIGTDTQYF
TGTGCCAGCAGCTTATACGGGATAGGCACAGATACGCAGTATTTT
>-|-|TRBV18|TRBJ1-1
CASSLGIFMNTEAFF
TGTGCCAGCTCACTCGGGATATTCATGAACACTGAAGCTTTCTTT
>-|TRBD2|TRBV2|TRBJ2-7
CASSEELAGASEQYF
TGTGCCAGCAGTGAAGAACTAGCGGGAGCGTCCGAGCAGTACTTC
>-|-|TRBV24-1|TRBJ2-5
CATSEVTGQKETQYF
TGTGCCACCAGTGAAGTGACAGGTCAGAAAGAGACCCAGTACTTC
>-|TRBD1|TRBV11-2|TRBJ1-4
CASSPGQGSFWNEKLFF
TGTGCCAGCAGCCCGGGACAGGGTTCCTTTTGGAATGAAAAACTGTTTTTT
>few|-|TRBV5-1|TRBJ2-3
CASSLAPSGTDTQYF
TGCGCCAGCAGCTTGGCGCCTAGCGGCACAGATACGCAGTATTTT
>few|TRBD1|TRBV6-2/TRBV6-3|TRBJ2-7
CASSSYIVTGDNEQYF
TGTGCCAGCAGTTCCTACATCGTGACAGGGGATAACGAGCAGTACTTC